This T cell receptor (beta chain) was captured in a study of blood T cell repertoires in COVID-19. Study-level background: The samples span acute and convalescent COVID-19 from the United States, Italy and Spain. T cells, B-cell-depleted T cells, or PBMCs provided the cDNA or gDNA that served as material.

The V end lost 3 bases, the J end lost 0 bases, and 12 bases lay between the germline ends. The CDR3 covers 15 residues. Germline CDR1 reads DFQATT; CDR2 reads SNEGSKA (reference sequence). Authors' methods: Estimates of nucleated cell counts were drawn from the amplification of reference gene primers. The repertoire was sequenced with immunoSEQ multiplex PCR; TCRdb's copy has only in-frame clones and lacks some. V, J and clone size reflect that table, while D and trimming were determined from the DNA. Among more than 35,000 clones listed, about nine tenths were seen once. This receptor was obtained from a human donor in a cohort sampled during active COVID-19. The chain carries TRBV20-1 and TRBJ1-5; D is unclear. The sample taken for sequencing was peripheral blood. The CDR3 is CSASDEEFSNQPQHF. CDR3 bases: TGCAGTGCTAGTGACGAGGAGTTTAGCAATCAGCCCCAGCATTTT.